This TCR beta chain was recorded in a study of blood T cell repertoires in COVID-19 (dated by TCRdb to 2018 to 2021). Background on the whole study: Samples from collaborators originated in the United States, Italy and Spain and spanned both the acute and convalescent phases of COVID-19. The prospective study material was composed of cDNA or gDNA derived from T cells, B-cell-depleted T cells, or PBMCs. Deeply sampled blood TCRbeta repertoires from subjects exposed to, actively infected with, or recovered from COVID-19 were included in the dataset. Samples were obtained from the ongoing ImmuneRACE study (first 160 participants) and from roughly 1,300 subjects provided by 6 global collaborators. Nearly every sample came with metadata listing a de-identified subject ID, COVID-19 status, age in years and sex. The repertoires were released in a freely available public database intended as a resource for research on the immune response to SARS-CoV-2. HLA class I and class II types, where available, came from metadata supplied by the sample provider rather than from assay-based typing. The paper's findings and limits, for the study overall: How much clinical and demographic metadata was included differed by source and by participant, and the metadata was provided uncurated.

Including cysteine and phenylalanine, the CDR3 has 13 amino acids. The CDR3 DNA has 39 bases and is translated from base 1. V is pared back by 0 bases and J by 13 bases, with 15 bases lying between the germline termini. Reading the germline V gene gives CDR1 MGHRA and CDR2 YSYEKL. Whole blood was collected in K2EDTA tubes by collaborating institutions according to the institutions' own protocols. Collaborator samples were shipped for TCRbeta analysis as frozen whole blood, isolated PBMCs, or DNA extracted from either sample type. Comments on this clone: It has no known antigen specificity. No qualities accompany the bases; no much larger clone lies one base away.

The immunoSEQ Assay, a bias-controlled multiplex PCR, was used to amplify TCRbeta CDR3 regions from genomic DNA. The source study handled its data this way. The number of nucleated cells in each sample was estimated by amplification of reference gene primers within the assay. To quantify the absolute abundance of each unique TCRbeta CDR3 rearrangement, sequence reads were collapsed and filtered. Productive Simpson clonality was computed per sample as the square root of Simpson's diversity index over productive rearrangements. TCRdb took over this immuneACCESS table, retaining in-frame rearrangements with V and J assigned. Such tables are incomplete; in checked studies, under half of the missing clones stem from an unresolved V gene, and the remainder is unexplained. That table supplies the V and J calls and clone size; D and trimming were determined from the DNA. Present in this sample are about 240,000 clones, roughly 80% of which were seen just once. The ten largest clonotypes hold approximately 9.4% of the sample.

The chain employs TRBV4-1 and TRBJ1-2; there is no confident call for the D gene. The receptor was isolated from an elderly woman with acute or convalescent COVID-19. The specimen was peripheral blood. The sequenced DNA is TGCGCCAGCAGCCAAGACTCCTGGCGGCCCTTCACCTTC. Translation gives CASSQDSWRPFTF.